The 29 T cell receptor beta chains below come from one sample, sequenced in a study of spatial heterogeneity in lung cancer (dated by TCRdb to the late 2010s). What the time point label conveys for this sample: sample taken at primary tumor resection. Study-level results and caveats: The tumor nonsynonymous mutation count correlated with the number of expanded intratumoral alpha and beta TCRs.

Their antigens are not known. The method was 5' RACE. Instrument used: NextSeq 500. TCRdb redid the processing of the public reads, applying fastp at Q25 and MiXCR, and retained in-frame beta chains. For every CDR3 protein sequence, its rows merge into one entry that carries the most common genes and DNA. The sample has 8,000 to 10,000 distinct CDR3 sequences on record, 5.5% to 7.5% of them singletons. Of the sample, around 10% is held by the ten largest clones. The sequenced sample was lung tumor tissue, obtained at surgery. The receptor set was obtained from a male donor with early-stage non-small cell lung cancer.

This clonotype is labeled as medium-sized (0.01 to 0.1%). This beta chain slipped into a library made for alpha chains as a stray read, so its size is not meaningful. The CDR3 nucleotides read TGTGCCACCAGTGAGAGGACAGGGAAAGTATACTTC. Amino acid sequence: CATSERTGKVYF. This chain joins TRBV24-1 and TRBJ2-4; 8 bases match TRBD1. The germline V gene encodes CDR1 KGHDR and CDR2 SFDVKD. The CDR3 contains 12 residues. J was trimmed by 16 bases and V by 4 bases; bases with no gene match: 8.

Comments on this clonotype: This beta chain was picked up by a library intended for alpha chains and is off target, so its count carries little meaning. J is TRBJ1-1 and V is TRBV12-3 or TRBV12-4; 7 bases line up with TRBD1. With V trimmed by 2 bases and J by 0 bases, 3 bases remained unmatched. This CDR3 is built from 15 residues. CDR3 residues: CASSLQGGLNTEAFF. The DNA of the CDR3 is TGTGCCAGCAGTTTACAGGGGGGTCTGAACACTGAAGCTTTCTTT.

This clonotype has at least ten counts. The library was built for alpha chains, so this beta chain is an off-target read and its size means little. This chain uses TRBV28 with TRBJ1-2; D is unclear. Germline V gene sequence: CDR1 MDHEN, CDR2 SYDVKM. Trimming pared 5 bases from V and 12 bases from J, leaving 13 bases between. The length of the CDR3 is 11 residues. In DNA form, the CDR3 reads TGTGCCAGCAGTGATCCCTTTAGGAACACCTTC. This encodes CASSDPFRNTF.

This clonotype was seen ten or more times. The library was prepared for alpha chains; this beta chain is a stray read, so its frequency means little. V is TRBV10-2 and J is TRBJ1-2; D is uncertain. The length of the CDR3 is 12 residues. Trimming pared 3 bases from V and 6 bases from J, leaving 8 bases between. Germline CDR1 is WSHSY and CDR2 is SAAADI. CDR3 residues: CASSDGGHGYTF. The CDR3 bases are TGCGCCAGCAGTGATGGTGGCCATGGCTACACCTTC.

This clonotype rates as large. Little can be read into the size of this beta chain, an off-target read in a library designed for alpha chains. This chain connects TRBV15 to TRBJ1-5; perhaps TRBD1 as D (5 bases). Trimming removed 3 bases at V and 0 bases at J, with 15 bases between. Germline V gives CDR1 LNHNV, CDR2 YYDKDF (reference sequence). The CDR3 has 17 residues. CDR3 nucleotide sequence: TGTGCCACCAGCAGGGGCTTCGGACAAAATAGCAATCAGCCCCAGCATTTT. The encoded protein is CATSRGFGQNSNQPQHF.

This clonotype was counted at least ten times. This beta chain is an off-target read within a library intended for alpha chains, so its frequency means little. CDR3 in amino acids: CASSGNTEAFF. The DNA for the CDR3 is TGTGCCAGCAGTGGAAACACTGAAGCTTTCTTT. The chain is built from TRBV28 and TRBJ1-1, with D hard to call. Trimming left V 5 bases short and J 2 bases short, with 3 bases between. The CDR3 consists of 11 residues. Germline V lookup: CDR1 MDHEN, CDR2 SYDVKM.

In its sample, this clonotype ranks as medium-sized. Within a library made for alpha chains, this beta chain is off target, and its count is uninformative. The J gene is TRBJ1-1, the V gene TRBV5-1, with 8 bases aligning to TRBD1. Trimming cost V 4 bases and J 5 bases; bases outside gene matches: 7. CDR1 is SGHRS, CDR2 YFSETQ, per germline. There are 14 residues in the CDR3. The CDR3 bases are TGCGCCAGCAGCCCTGGACAGGGCGGGACTGAAGCTTTCTTT. Amino acids: CASSPGQGGTEAFF.

Sample share makes this clonotype medium-sized. This beta chain turned up in a library designed for alpha chains; as an off-target read, its abundance says little. The CDR3 nucleotides are TGTGCCAGCATCAGCAACGACATGAGTTTCCTCTATGGCTACACCTTC. Encoded protein: CASISNDMSFLYGYTF. This chain uses TRBV28 with TRBJ1-2; D not certain. Trimming removed 7 bases at V and 4 bases at J, with 22 bases between. Germline CDR1 reads MDHEN; CDR2 reads SYDVKM. The CDR3 sequence is 16 residues long.

The table lists this clonotype with many counts. Since it is a stray read in a library aimed at alpha chains, this beta chain has a size that is not meaningful. The V gene is TRBV20-1, the J gene TRBJ2-1; TRBD2 matches 7 bases. V shed 7 bases, J shed 6 bases, and the junction held 9 bases outside the gene matches. The CDR3 runs to 13 residues. Looked up from germline, CDR1 is DFQATT and CDR2 is SNEGSKA (reference sequence). DNA of the CDR3: TGCAGTGGGGAGGGCCTTTCGGGCAATGAGCAGTTCTTC. Protein sequence: CSGEGLSGNEQFF.

This clonotype was recorded many times. In a library made to pick up alpha chains, this beta chain is a stray read with a size that means little. The chain has TRBV10-3 and TRBJ1-2; TRBD1 matches 7 bases. The CDR3 has 13 amino acids. V shed 4 bases and J 2 bases; nucleotides not matched to a gene: 1. The germline V gene encodes CDR1 ENHRY and CDR2 SYGVKD. CDR3 region: CAISVQGNYGYTF. For the CDR3, the DNA is TGTGCCATCAGTGTACAGGGGAACTATGGCTACACCTTC.

This clonotype is categorized as large (0.1 to 1%). This beta chain came through as a stray read in a library set up for alpha chains, and its size says little. The rearrangement joins TRBV20-1 to TRBJ2-3; no definite D call. From germline, CDR1 is DFQATT and CDR2 SNEGSKA (reference sequence). V was cut by 3 bases and J by 2 bases, with 6 bases left in between. This CDR3 contains 12 residues. The CDR3 bases are TGCAGTGCTAGGGCCTTCACAGATACGCAGTATTTT. Translation: CSARAFTDTQYF.

This clonotype was detected a few times. This beta chain is off target for a library built for alpha chains, so its abundance means little. V and J are TRBV7-2 and TRBJ1-2; unclear D gene. The germline CDR1 and CDR2 sequences are SGHTA and FQGNSA. Trimming pared 8 bases from V and 4 bases from J, leaving 11 bases between. The CDR3 runs 12 residues. For the CDR3, the DNA is TGTGCCAGCTTAGCCGAAGGCTATGGCTACACCTTC. Translated, it gives CASLAEGYGYTF.

Many counts were recorded for this clonotype. This beta chain lies outside the target of a library built for alpha chains; its clone size means little. The chain is built from TRBV28 and TRBJ2-1; tentative D call: TRBD1 (6 bases). V was cut by 2 bases and J by 4 bases, with 18 bases left in between. The CDR3 loop spans 17 amino acids. Per the germline V gene, CDR1 is MDHEN and CDR2 is SYDVKM. DNA for the CDR3: TGTGCCAGCAGTTTAGAAAGGGGGAGAAGTGAATACAATGAGCAGTTCTTC. It yields the protein CASSLERGRSEYNEQFF.

This clonotype was observed many times. Since the library was made to target alpha chains, this beta chain is a stray read and its abundance is not meaningful. The CDR3 spells CASSLTFSGRDTQYF. The CDR3 coding sequence is TGTGCCAGCAGCTTAACATTCTCGGGGAGAGATACGCAGTATTTT. The chain recombines TRBV11-2 with TRBJ2-3; D might be TRBD2 (5 bases). Trimming shortened V by 2 bases and J by 5 bases, and 14 bases separated the two germline ends. Germline CDR1 is SGHAT and CDR2 is FQNNGV. CDR3 length equals 15 residues.

This clonotype was seen ten or more times. This beta chain came through as a stray read in a library set up for alpha chains, and its size says little. The chain combines TRBV20-1 with TRBJ2-2; D unclear. Germline CDR1 DFQATT, CDR2 SNEGSKA (reference sequence). Trimming removed 7 bases from V and 1 base from J, with 10 bases in between. CDR3 size: 13 residues. The CDR3 bases are TGCAGTGTTGTGGAGCTGAACACCGGGGAGCTGTTTTTT. Translating it yields CSVVELNTGELFF.

This clonotype was seen repeatedly, ten times or more. A library prepared for alpha chains yielded this beta chain as an off-target read; its size is of little meaning. The chain combines TRBV6-2 or TRBV6-3 with TRBJ2-5, with 8 bases lining up with TRBD1. The trim removed 6 bases at V and 4 bases at J, leaving 16 bases unmatched. There are 17 residues in the CDR3. Per the germline V gene, CDR1 is MNHEY and CDR2 is SVGEGT. CDR3 in DNA: TGTGCCAGCAGACCCCAACCCGTCAGGACAGGGCCAGAGACCCAGTACTTC. It translates to CASRPQPVRTGPETQYF.

This clonotype was seen ten or more times. This beta chain was picked up by a library intended for alpha chains and is off target, so its count carries little meaning. The chain joins TRBV6-6 to TRBJ2-4; 8 bases fit TRBD1. The CDR3 totals 14 residues. Germline CDR1 is MNHNY and CDR2 is SVGAGI (reference sequence). V gave up 6 bases and J gave up 6 bases; unmatched junction bases: 7. CDR3 sequence reads: CASSLGQGGNIQYF. The CDR3 DNA is TGTGCCAGCAGCCTAGGACAGGGAGGAAACATTCAGTACTTC.

This clonotype came up many times. This beta chain is a stray read from a library made for alpha chains; its abundance is not meaningful. V and J are TRBV20-1 and TRBJ2-7, with D hard to call. V shed 0 bases and J shed 0 bases, with 18 bases lying between them. This CDR3 has 17 amino acids. Germline V CDR1 and CDR2: DFQATT, SNEGSKA (reference sequence). For the CDR3, the DNA is TGCAGTGCTAGAGATCCCACGACTGTCGTTAGCTCCTACGAGCAGTACTTC. Its protein is CSARDPTTVVSSYEQYF.

This clonotype was found many times. As an off-target read in a library built for alpha chains, this beta chain has a frequency of little significance. The chain joins TRBV20-1 to TRBJ1-6; TRBD1 matches at 8 bases. With 0 bases clipped from V and 1 base from J, the junction kept 8 bases outside the gene matches. Germline V gives CDR1 DFQATT, CDR2 SNEGSKA (reference sequence). CDR3 length: 18 residues. In nucleotides, the CDR3 is TGCAGTGCTAGAGATCCGGGTCAGGGGGCGTCCTATAATTCACCCCTCCACTTT. It codes for CSARDPGQGASYNSPLHF.

This clonotype is a singleton in its sample. A clone one base away is much larger, so this may be a read error. This beta chain represents an off-target read in a library built for alpha chains; its size is of limited meaning. The V gene is TRBV12-3 or TRBV12-4, the J gene TRBJ1-3; 7 nucleotides match TRBD1. The CDR3 is 18 residues long. The CDR3 region is CASQGLAAGDRPGNTICF. The CDR3, as DNA: TGTGCCTCACAAGGTCTGGCCGCGGGGGACAGACCTGGAAACACCATATGTTTT.

Ten or more counts support this clonotype. This beta chain represents an off-target read in a library built for alpha chains; its size is of limited meaning. As DNA, the CDR3 is TGTGCCAGTAGTATAGGGGGCGGGAAATACAATGAGCAGTTCTTC. This sequence encodes CASSIGGGKYNEQFF. J is TRBJ2-1 and V is TRBV19, with TRBD2 as a possible D gene (6 bases). V was cut by 1 base and J by 4 bases, with 11 bases left in between. Germline assignment: CDR1 LNHDA and CDR2 SQIVND (reference sequence). CDR3 length: 15 residues.

This clonotype occurred many times. Found in a library prepared for alpha chains, this beta chain is an off-target read, and its abundance has little meaning. This chain joins TRBV15 and TRBJ1-2; D is unresolved. V was clipped by 0 bases and J by 1 base, with 12 bases between them. CDR1 is LNHNV and CDR2 is YYDKDF in the germline V gene (reference sequence). The CDR3 contains 16 residues. The CDR3 DNA follows: TGTGCCACCAGCAGAGAATCCTCTCCAGTTAACTATGGCTACACCTTC. Translation gives CATSRESSPVNYGYTF.

Notes on this clonotype: This beta chain turned up in a library designed for alpha chains; as an off-target read, its abundance says little. The chain joins TRBV7-3 to TRBJ2-1; D not resolved. In germline, CDR1 is SGHTA, CDR2 FQGTGA. The CDR3 runs 13 residues. The V gene lost 5 bases and the J gene lost 0 bases, with 5 bases spanning the gap. The CDR3 loop is CASSPSSYNEQFF. The CDR3 DNA sequence: TGTGCCAGCAGCCCCTCCTCCTACAATGAGCAGTTCTTC.

This clonotype was recorded at least ten times. This beta chain is an off-target read within a library intended for alpha chains, so its frequency means little. This sequence joins TRBV20-1 and TRBJ2-1; 8 nucleotides agree with TRBD1. This CDR3 has 13 residues. Unmatched junction bases numbered 9, after V lost 6 bases and J lost 8 bases. Germline lookup yields CDR1 DFQATT and CDR2 SNEGSKA (reference sequence). The CDR3 DNA is TGCAGTGCGCCGGACAGGGTTTGGGATGAGCAGTTCTTC. As protein: CSAPDRVWDEQFF.

In the case of this clonotype: Within a library made for alpha chains, this beta chain is off target, and its count is uninformative. The chain recombines TRBV20-1 with TRBJ1-1; 7 bases align to TRBD1. Per germline, CDR1 DFQATT and CDR2 SNEGSKA (reference sequence). This CDR3 contains 11 residues. With 3 bases clipped from V and 13 bases from J, the junction kept 8 bases outside the gene matches. CDR3 DNA: TGCAGTGCTAGGACAGGGCTGGTCGGTTTCTTT. It is translated as CSARTGLVGFF.

This clonotype was detected ten times or more. The library was prepared for alpha chains; this beta chain is a stray read, so its frequency means little. The chain links TRBV7-2 to TRBJ2-5; 10 nucleotides match TRBD2. This CDR3 is 20 amino acids long. Germline assignment: CDR1 SGHTA and CDR2 FQGNSA. J gave up 2 bases and V 2 bases, and 17 bases lay outside the gene matches. CDR3 DNA: TGTGCCAGCAGCTTAACTCCCAGGCTAGCGGGGGTTTTGGGGCAAGAGACCCAGTACTTC. Translation gives CASSLTPRLAGVLGQETQYF.

Concerning this clonotype itself: Little can be read into the size of this beta chain, an off-target read in a library designed for alpha chains. The V gene is TRBV27, the J gene TRBJ2-7; no clear D. In germline, CDR1 is MNHEY, CDR2 SMNVEV (reference sequence). V lost 6 bases and J 3 bases, leaving 18 bases between the germline ends. The CDR3 has 15 residues. CDR3 DNA: TGTGCCAGCAGCACCCACTTGGGCGGAAACTACGAGCAGTACTTC. Translation gives CASSTHLGGNYEQYF.

This clonotype was seen ten or more times. The library was built for alpha chains, so this beta chain is an off-target read and its size means little. The chain carries TRBV20-1 and TRBJ1-1; no reliable D call. Germline values: CDR1 DFQATT, CDR2 SNEGSKA (reference sequence). The CDR3 sequence is 13 residues long. V lost 1 base, J lost 1 base, and 7 bases lay in between. CDR3 sequence (DNA): TGCAGTGCTAGAGTACCGGGGAACACTGAAGCTTTCTTT. The encoded protein is CSARVPGNTEAFF.

This clonotype was counted ten times or more. Because this beta chain is a stray read in a library intended to capture alpha chains, its abundance should not be given much weight. The V call is TRBV6-6, the J call TRBJ2-1, with 7 bases lining up with TRBD1. The germline CDR1 and CDR2 sequences are MNHNY and SVGAGI (reference sequence). The trim removed 3 bases at V and 6 bases at J, leaving 11 bases unmatched. The CDR3 is made up of 16 amino acids. CDR3 bases: TGTGCCAGCAGTTATGCGACAGGGAGTTTTCGCAATGAGCAGTTCTTC. Protein product: CASSYATGSFRNEQFF.